The source of this T cell receptor beta chain is a study of blood T cell repertoires in COVID-19. Study-wide background: Whether acute or convalescent, the COVID-19 samples came from the United States, Italy and Spain. T cells, B-cell-depleted T cells, or PBMCs provided the cDNA or gDNA that served as material.

Seattle-derived patients entered the study during active infection and were followed longitudinally. V shed 3 bases and J shed 1 base, with 13 bases lying between them. This CDR3 contains 15 residues. CDR1 SNHLY and CDR2 FYNNEI come from the germline V gene. As processed by the authors: Amplification with reference gene primers provided the estimates of nucleated cell counts. This table comes from immunoSEQ multiplex PCR, and its TCRdb copy is limited to in-frame clones, with some not included. The DNA was the basis for D and trimming; V, J and clone size are from that table. The sample shows about 530,000 clones, less than 90% of them seen only once.

Sequencing was carried out using peripheral blood. V and J are TRBV2 and TRBJ2-7; D not resolved. This sequence originates from a woman between 50 and 59 years old with COVID-19, enrolled during active disease. CDR3 protein: CASSELSMTSYEQYF. The CDR3 DNA follows: TGTGCCAGCAGTGAGTTATCGATGACATCCTACGAGCAGTACTTC.